This TCR beta chain originates from a study of tumor-infiltrating lymphocytes in primary liver carcinoma (dated by TCRdb to 2015 to 2018). A note on the overall study: Between late 2015 and early 2016, several patients in China with histopathologically diagnosed primary liver carcinoma had their tumors surgically resected. The five patients, three men and two women aged 30 to 69 years, had hepatocellular carcinoma (four) or combined HCC and intrahepatic cholangiocarcinoma (one). The five patients had tumors of stage T1-T3 N0M0, with maximum diameters ranging from roughly 4.2 to 10 cm. Each sample produced roughly 3.5 to 8 million productive TCRbeta reads, and read depth showed no significant difference between tissue types. The study combined TCRbeta repertoire sequencing, expression microarrays and whole-exome sequencing across five regions of each liver tumor, with adjacent normal tissue and blood. TCRbeta repertoire sequencing covered roughly 35 specimens from 5 patients: roughly 25 tumor regions, 5 adjacent noncancerous liver tissues and 5 peripheral blood samples. Repertoires from technical replicates were highly reproducible, with mean shared-clone rates roughly 0.89 and correlation coefficients above 0.98. The paper as a whole reports these results and caveats: The top 250 clones made up a significantly larger repertoire fraction in tumors than in blood (p = 0.039). Only the TCR beta chain was sequenced, which likely underestimates true repertoire diversity because unpaired alpha chains were not captured. Because the samples were bulk and unsorted, CD4+ and CD8+ T cell repertoires could not be compared. Pairs of tumor regions showed greater repertoire overlap (mean about 36%) than tumor-adjacent pairs (17%) or tumor-blood pairs (approximately 15%), which is consistent with antigen-driven expansion. Only five patients were included in the study, and the authors note that the findings should be validated in a larger study.

About this clonotype: What this receptor recognizes is not known. Base qualities are not at hand, and no much larger clone is one base apart.

Using a constant-region primer and ProtoScript II reverse transcriptase, TCRbeta-specific cDNA was reverse-transcribed from 400 to 550 ng total RNA. Three nested multiplex PCR rounds, following a slightly modified ARM-PCR procedure, were used to build the TCRbeta libraries. Each of the first two PCR rounds ran for about 10 cycles using multiplex TRBV1-TRBV30 forward primers together with a Cbeta reverse primer. A final 25-cycle PCR with Deep VentR polymerase added sample barcodes and Illumina adapters. Before sequencing, amplicons between 200 and 500 bp were purified from gel using a QIAquick gel extraction kit. The TCRbeta amplicons were sequenced with 250-bp paired-end reads on an Illumina HiSeq 2500. The paper's data handling went like this. Reads were quality-trimmed with Trimmomatic v0.33, and paired reads were merged with FLASH v1.2.11 to recover full CDR3 sequences. V, D and J germline segments were assigned to the rearranged TCRbeta sequences using MiGEC v1.2.1b. Clonotype statistics and Shannon-Wiener diversity indices were calculated with VDJtools v1.0.0. To cut down on sampling bias, every analysis after diversity analysis relied on just the 250 most abundant clonotypes from each sample. The public sequencing data were trimmed at Q25 with fastp and processed into clonotypes with MiXCR by TCRdb, which kept only in-frame beta chains. One record per CDR3 amino acid sequence lists the most common genes and DNA. The V and J calls shown here were made by TCRdb, not taken from the authors' results. Within this sample are some 180,000 distinct CDR3 sequences, with about 55% of them counted one time only. The ten largest clones take up around three quarters of the sample.

Blood RNA was extracted from unsorted whole blood with TRIzol reagent; germline DNA came from the DNeasy Blood & Tissue kit. At the time of sampling, the patients had chronic HBV infection and had not received any treatment. About 4 milliliters of peripheral blood were collected into K2EDTA tubes before surgery. Trimming removed 3 bases from V and 1 base from J; the gene matches leave 5 bases unexplained. The germline V gene provides CDR1 ENHRY and CDR2 SYGVKD. The CDR3 sequence holds 16 residues, the cysteine and phenylalanine included. Solely the CDR3 DNA is kept, with 48 bases framed from the first base.

The clonotype comes from a man aged 40-55 years with primary liver carcinoma and hepatitis B virus infection. Recombination linked TRBV10-3 to TRBJ2-1, with 8 bases in between that match TRBD1. The sample comprised peripheral blood. CDR3 region: CAISDSTGVSYNEQFF. The DNA reads as follows: TGTGCCATCAGTGATTCGACAGGGGTTTCCTACAATGAGCAGTTCTTC.